This T cell receptor (beta chain) was captured by sequencing in a study of blood T cells in healthy people across ages. Across the whole study: Using template switching, researchers captured about one barcoded beta molecule for each two T cells. Findings of the study overall: Per million T cells, TCR beta diversity dropped about linearly as age rose.

There are many counts of this clonotype. Antigen unknown. The draw of peripheral blood yielded ten milliliters from each donor. The study isolated at least 6.5 million PBMCs from each sample. Then a second PCR, running about 6 to 12 cycles, was carried out with a sample-barcoded 5' primer and a J-beta primer mix. TCRdb independently ran MiXCR on the 5' RACE reads; one entry per CDR3 protein. This table has around 850,000 distinct CDR3 sequences, roughly 34% appearing once. Germline CDR1 and CDR2: MGHDK and SYGVNS. The CDR3 has 14 residues. V gave up 0 bases and J gave up 7 bases, with 13 bases separating them.

The sequenced sample was blood. The source of this sequence is a man between 18 and 35 years old in good health. This sequence joins TRBV25-1 and TRBJ2-7; D call uncertain. The CDR3 DNA reads TGTGCCAGCAGTGAATATAACGAGTTGAATGAGCAGTACTTC. This encodes CASSEYNELNEQYF.